This T cell receptor beta chain appears in the sequencing data of a study of T cell responses to AZD1222 COVID-19 vaccine. Regarding the study as a whole: Of spike-specific TCRs, nearly half reportedly target regions left unmutated in variants. Only a handful of people who got AZD1222 tested seropositive at baseline. Spike was spanned by vaccine-associated CD4 TCRs, with dominance at 160-218 and 743-854.

Both about-4-week and about-12-week second-dose recipients were combined. Clones were sequenced by immunoSEQ multiplex PCR, and TCRdb holds only the in-frame ones, with some missing. The data hold 110,000 or so clones, with 86% observed a single time. This clone was seen repeatedly, ten times or more. What it binds is unknown. CDR3 length: 13 residues. The germline V gene encodes CDR1 SGHVS and CDR2 FNYEAQ. V was trimmed by 5 bases and J by 3 bases, leaving 9 bases between them. The TCR was taken from an adult who received the AZD1222 COVID-19 vaccine. Source: peripheral blood, taken 28 days after the second AZD1222 dose. The chain carries TRBV7-6 and TRBJ2-3, with D perhaps TRBD1 or TRBD2 (5 bases each). As DNA, the CDR3 is TGTGCCAGCAGCCGGGACCATACAGATACGCAGTATTTT. It encodes CASSRDHTDTQYF.